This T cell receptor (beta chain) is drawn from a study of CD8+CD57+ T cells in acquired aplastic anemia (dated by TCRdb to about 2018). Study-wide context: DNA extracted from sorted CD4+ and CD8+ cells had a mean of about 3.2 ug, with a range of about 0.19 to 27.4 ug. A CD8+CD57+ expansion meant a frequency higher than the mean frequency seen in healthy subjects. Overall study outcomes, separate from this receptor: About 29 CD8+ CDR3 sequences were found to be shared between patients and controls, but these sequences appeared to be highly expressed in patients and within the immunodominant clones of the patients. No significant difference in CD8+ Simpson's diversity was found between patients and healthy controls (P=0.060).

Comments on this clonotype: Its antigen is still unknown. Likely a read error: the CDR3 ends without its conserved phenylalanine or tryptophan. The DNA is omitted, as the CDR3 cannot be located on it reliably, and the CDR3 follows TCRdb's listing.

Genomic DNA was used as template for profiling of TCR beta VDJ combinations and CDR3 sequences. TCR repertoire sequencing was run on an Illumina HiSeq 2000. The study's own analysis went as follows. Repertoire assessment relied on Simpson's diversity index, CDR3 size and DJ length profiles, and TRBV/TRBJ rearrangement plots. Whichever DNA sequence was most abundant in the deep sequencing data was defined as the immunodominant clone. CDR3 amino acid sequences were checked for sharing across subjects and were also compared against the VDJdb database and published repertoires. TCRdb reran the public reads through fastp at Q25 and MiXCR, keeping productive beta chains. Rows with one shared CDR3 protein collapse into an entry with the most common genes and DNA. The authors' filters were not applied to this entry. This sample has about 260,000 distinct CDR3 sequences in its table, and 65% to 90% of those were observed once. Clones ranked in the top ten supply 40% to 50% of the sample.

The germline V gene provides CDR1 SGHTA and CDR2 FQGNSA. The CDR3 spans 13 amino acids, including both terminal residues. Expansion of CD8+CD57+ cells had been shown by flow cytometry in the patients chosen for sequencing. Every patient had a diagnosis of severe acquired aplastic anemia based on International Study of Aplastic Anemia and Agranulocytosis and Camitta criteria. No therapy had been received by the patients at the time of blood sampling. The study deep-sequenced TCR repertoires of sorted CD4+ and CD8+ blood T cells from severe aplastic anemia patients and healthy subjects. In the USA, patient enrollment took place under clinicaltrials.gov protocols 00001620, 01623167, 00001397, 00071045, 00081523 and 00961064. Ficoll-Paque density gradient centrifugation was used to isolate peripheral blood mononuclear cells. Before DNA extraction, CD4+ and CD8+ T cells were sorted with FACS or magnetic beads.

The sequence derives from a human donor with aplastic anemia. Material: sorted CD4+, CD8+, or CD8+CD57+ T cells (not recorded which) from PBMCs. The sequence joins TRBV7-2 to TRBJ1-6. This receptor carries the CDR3 CASSLGHPSYNEL.